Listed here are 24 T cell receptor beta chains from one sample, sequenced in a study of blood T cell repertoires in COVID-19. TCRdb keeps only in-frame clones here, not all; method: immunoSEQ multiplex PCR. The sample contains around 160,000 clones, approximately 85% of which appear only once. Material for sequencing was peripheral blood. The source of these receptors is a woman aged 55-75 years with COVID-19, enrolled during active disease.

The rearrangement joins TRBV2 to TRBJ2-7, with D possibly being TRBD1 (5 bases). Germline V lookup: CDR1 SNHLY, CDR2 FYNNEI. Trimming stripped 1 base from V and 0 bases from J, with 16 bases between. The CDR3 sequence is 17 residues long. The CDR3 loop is CASSEGPWQGYSYEQYF. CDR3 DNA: TGTGCCAGCAGTGAAGGCCCGTGGCAGGGCTACTCCTACGAGCAGTACTTC.

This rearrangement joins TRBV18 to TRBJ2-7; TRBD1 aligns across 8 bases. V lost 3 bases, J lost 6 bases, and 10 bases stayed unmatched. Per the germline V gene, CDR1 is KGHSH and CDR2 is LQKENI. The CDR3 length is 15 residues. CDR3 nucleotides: TGTGCCAGCTCACCGGTCCGGACAGGGTTGAGCGAGCAGTACTTC. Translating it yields CASSPVRTGLSEQYF.

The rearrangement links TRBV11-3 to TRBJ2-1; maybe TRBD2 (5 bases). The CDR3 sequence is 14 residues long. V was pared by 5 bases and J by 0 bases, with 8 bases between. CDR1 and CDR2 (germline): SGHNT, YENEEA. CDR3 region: CASSGGRSYNEQFF. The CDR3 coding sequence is TGTGCCAGCAGCGGCGGGCGCTCCTACAATGAGCAGTTCTTC. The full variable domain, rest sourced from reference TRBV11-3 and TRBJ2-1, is EAGVVQSPRYKIIEKKQPVAFWCNPISGHNTLYWYLQNLGQGPELLIRYENEEAVDDSQLPKDRFSAERLKGVDSTLKIQPAELGDSAVYLCASSGGRSYNEQFFGPGTRLTVL.

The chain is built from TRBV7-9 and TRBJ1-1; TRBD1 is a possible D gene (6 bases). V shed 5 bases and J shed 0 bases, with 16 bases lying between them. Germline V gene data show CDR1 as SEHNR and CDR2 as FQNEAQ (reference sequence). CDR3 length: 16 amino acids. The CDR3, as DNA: TGTGCCAGCAGCCCGGGACAAGCTTTCATGAACACTGAAGCTTTCTTT. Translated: CASSPGQAFMNTEAFF.

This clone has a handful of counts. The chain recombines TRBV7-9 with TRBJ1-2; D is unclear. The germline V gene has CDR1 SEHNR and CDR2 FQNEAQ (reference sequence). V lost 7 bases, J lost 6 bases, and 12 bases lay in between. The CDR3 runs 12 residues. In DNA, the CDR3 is TGTGCCAGCACCCCTCCCGAGGATGGCTACACCTTC. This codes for CASTPPEDGYTF.

CDR3 protein: CASSEGWAQETQYF. CDR3 sequence (DNA): TGCGCCAGCAGTGAAGGTTGGGCCCAAGAGACCCAGTACTTC. The rearrangement joins TRBV10-2 to TRBJ2-5; D call uncertain. The length of the CDR3 is 14 residues. Trimming stripped 3 bases from V and 1 base from J, with 9 bases between. CDR1 and CDR2 (germline): WSHSY, SAAADI.

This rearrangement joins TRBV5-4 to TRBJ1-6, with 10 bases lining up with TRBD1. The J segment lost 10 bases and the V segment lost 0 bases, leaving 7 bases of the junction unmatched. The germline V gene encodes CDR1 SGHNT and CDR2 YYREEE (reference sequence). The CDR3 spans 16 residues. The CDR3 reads CASSLGQGAKGSPLHF. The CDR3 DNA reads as TGTGCCAGCAGCTTGGGACAGGGGGCTAAGGGATCACCCCTCCACTTT.

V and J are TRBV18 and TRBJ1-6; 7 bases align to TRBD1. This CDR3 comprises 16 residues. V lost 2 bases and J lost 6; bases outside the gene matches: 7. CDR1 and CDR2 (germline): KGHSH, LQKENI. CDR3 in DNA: TGTGCCAGCTCACCAGGTACGGACAGGACTAATTCACCCCTCCACTTT. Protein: CASSPGTDRTNSPLHF.

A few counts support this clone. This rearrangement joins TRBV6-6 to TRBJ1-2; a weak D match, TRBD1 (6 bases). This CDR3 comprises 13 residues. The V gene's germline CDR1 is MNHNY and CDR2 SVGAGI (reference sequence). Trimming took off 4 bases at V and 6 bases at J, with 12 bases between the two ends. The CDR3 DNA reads TGTGCCAGCAGTTGGCGACAGGATGATGGCTACACCTTC. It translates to CASSWRQDDGYTF.

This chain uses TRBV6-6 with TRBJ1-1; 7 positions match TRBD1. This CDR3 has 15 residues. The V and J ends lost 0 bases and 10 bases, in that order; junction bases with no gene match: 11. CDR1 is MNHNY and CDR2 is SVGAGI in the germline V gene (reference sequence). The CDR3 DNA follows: TGTGCCAGCAGTTACTCGACAGGGCGCGGGGATAGAGCTTTCTTT. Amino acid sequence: CASSYSTGRGDRAFF.

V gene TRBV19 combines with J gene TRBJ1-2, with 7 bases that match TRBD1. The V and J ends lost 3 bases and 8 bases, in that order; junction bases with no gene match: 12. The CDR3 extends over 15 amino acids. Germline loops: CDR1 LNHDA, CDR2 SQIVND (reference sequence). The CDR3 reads CASSMAMTGIGGYTF. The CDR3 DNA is TGTGCCAGTAGTATGGCGATGACAGGGATTGGAGGCTACACCTTC.

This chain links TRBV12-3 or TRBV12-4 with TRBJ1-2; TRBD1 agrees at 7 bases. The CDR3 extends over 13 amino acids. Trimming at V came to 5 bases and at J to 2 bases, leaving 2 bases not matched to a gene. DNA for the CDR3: TGTGCCAGCAGTGACAGGGAGAACTATGGCTACACCTTC. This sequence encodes CASSDRENYGYTF.

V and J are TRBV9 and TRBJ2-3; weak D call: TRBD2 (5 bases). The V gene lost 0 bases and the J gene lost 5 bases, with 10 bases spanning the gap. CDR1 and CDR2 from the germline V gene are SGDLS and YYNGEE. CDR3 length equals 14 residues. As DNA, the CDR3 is TGTGCCAGCAGCGTAGCTCCTGGAGGAGATACGCAGTATTTT. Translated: CASSVAPGGDTQYF.

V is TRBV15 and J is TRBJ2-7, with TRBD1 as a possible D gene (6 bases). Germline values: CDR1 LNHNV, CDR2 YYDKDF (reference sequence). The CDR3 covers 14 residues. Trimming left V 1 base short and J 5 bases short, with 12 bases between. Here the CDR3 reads CATSRGYRDDEQYF. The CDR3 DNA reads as TGTGCCACCAGCAGAGGGTACAGGGATGACGAGCAGTACTTC.

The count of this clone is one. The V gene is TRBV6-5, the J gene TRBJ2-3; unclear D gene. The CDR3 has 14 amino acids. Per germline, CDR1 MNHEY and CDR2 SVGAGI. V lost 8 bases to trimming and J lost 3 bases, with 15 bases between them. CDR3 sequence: CASAPYSGTDTQYF. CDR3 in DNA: TGTGCCAGCGCCCCATACAGTGGGACAGATACGCAGTATTTT.

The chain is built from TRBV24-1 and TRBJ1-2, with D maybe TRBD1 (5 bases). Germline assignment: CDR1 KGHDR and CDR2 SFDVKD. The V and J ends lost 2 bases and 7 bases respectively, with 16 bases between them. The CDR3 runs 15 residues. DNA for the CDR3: TGTGCCACCAGTGATTCACGTGGGGGGTCTTCTGGCTACACCTTC. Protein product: CATSDSRGGSSGYTF.

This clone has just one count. CDR3 bases: TGTGCCAGCAACCTACAGGGGAACACCGGGGAGCTGTTTTTT. It encodes CASNLQGNTGELFF. The J gene is TRBJ2-2, the V gene TRBV7-2; the D gene is possibly TRBD1 (6 bases). The V gene lost 7 bases and the J gene lost 1 base, with 10 bases spanning the gap. This CDR3 is 14 amino acids long. The germline V gene encodes CDR1 SGHTA and CDR2 FQGNSA.

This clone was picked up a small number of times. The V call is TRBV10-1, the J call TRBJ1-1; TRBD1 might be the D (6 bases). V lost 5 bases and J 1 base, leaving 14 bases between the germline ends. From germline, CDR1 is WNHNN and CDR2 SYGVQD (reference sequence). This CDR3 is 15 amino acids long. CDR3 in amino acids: CASSPNSQGNTEAFF. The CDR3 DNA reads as TGCGCCAGCAGTCCGAACTCACAGGGGAACACTGAAGCTTTCTTT.

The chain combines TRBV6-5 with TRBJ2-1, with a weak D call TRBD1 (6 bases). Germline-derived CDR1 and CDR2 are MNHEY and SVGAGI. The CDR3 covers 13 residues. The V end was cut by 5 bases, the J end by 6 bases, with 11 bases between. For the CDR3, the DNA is TGTGCCAGCAGTAAATGGGACACCAATGAGCAGTTCTTC. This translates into CASSKWDTNEQFF.

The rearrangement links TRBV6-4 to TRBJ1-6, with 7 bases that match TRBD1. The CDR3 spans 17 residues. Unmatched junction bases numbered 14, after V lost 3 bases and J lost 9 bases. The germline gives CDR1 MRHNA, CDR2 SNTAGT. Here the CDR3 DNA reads TGTGCCAGCAGTGAGGTGCCAGGGGGTATCTCAACTTCACCCCTCCACTTT. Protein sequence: CASSEVPGGISTSPLHF.

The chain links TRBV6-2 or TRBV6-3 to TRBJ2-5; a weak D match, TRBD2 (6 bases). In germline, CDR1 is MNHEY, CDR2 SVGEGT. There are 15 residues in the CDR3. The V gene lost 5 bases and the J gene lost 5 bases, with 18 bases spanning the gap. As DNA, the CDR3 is TGTGCCAGCAGTCACCCCTCCTGGGCGGGGGAGACCCAGTACTTC. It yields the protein CASSHPSWAGETQYF.

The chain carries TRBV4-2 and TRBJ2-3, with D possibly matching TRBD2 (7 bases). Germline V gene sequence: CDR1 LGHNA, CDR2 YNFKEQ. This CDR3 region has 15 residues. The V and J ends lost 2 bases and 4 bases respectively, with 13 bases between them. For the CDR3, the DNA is TGTGCCAGCAGCCAAACGCGAGGGGGGGCAGATACGCAGTATTTT. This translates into CASSQTRGGADTQYF.

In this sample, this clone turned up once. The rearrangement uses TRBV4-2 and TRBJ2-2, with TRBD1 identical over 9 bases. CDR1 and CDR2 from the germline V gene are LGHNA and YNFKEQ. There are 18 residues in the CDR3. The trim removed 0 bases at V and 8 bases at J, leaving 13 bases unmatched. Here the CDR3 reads CASSQDTGTGMRPGELFF. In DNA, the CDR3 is TGTGCCAGCAGCCAAGATACGGGGACAGGGATGAGGCCTGGGGAGCTGTTTTTT.

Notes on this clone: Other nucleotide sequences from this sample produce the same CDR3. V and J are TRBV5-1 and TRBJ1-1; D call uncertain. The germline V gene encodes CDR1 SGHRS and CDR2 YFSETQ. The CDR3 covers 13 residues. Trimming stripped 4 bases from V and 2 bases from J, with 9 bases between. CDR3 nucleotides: TGCGCCAGCAGCCCCTCGGGAAACACTGAAGCTTTCTTT. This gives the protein CASSPSGNTEAFF.